The entry below gives a single TCR beta chain sequence along with its context. The V and J ends lost 5 bases and 5 bases respectively, with 15 bases between them. This CDR3 comprises 14 residues. CDR1 is MDHEN and CDR2 is SYDVKM in the germline V gene. TCRdb itself ran the 5' RACE reads through MiXCR, one entry per CDR3 protein. Here the sample spans about 320,000 distinct CDR3 sequences, around 10% being singletons. The data belong to a study of T cells after yellow fever vaccination. The receptor was isolated from a man aged 18 to 30 who received the YFV17D yellow fever vaccine. V gene TRBV28 combines with J gene TRBJ2-5; TRBD1 might be the D (6 bases). The sequenced sample was CD4+ T cells sorted from PBMCs, obtained 45 days after the yellow fever booster vaccination. The CDR3 DNA reads as TGTGCCAGCAGTCAAAAAACAGGGTTGGAGACCCAGTACTTC. This translates into CASSQKTGLETQYF. Full variable domain (remainder filled in from reference TRBV28 and TRBJ2-5): DVKVTQSSRYLVKRTGEKVFLECVQDMDHENMFWYRQDPGLGLRLIYFSYDVKMKEKGDIPEGYSVSREKKERFSLILESASTNQTSMYLCASSQKTGLETQYFGPGTRLLVL.